This TCR beta chain is from a study of blood T cell repertoires in COVID-19. Whole-study context: Acute and convalescent COVID-19 samples came from the United States, Italy and Spain.

The age range of participants was 18 to 89 years, with residence in under 30 US areas. Cohorts were based on clinical histories the participants reported. Germline-derived CDR1 and CDR2 are MNHEY and SVGAGI. Trimming cost V 2 bases and J 5 bases; bases outside gene matches: 3. This CDR3 region has 15 residues. The repertoire was sequenced with immunoSEQ multiplex PCR; TCRdb's copy has only in-frame clones and lacks some. The table has roughly 250,000 clones, 88% seen once. The chain employs TRBV6-5 and TRBJ2-1, with 10 bases lining up with TRBD1. This sequence originates from a woman aged 40 to 49 who had been exposed to COVID-19. Sequencing was performed on PBMCs or T cells enriched from blood (not recorded which). CDR3 nucleotides: TGTGCCAGCAGTTACGGGGGACAGGGGAACAATGAGCAGTTCTTC. Residues: CASSYGGQGNNEQFF.